This T cell receptor (beta chain) comes out of a study of response to subunit inactivated influenza vaccine. MiXCR, applied by TCRdb to the RT-PCR reads, yields one record per CDR3 protein. The data show around 600,000 distinct CDR3 sequences, roughly 12% seen once. Germline V gene data show CDR1 as SGHAT and CDR2 as FQDESV (reference sequence). The length of the CDR3 is 13 residues. V was clipped by 10 bases and J by 3 bases, with 15 bases between them. The same specimen was also included in a second study, on T cells expressing NK-cell markers. According to that study: UMIs were included in TCR beta cDNA generated by 5'RACE template switching.

This clonotype originated in a man aged 45-60 years who received an inactivated influenza vaccine. The chain joins TRBV11-1 to TRBJ2-5, with D perhaps given as TRBD1 or TRBD2 (6 bases each). Sequences were derived from PBMCs from blood, sampled on the day of vaccination. Here the CDR3 DNA reads TGTGCCACCTCACGGGGGCGAGAAGAGACCCAGTACTTC. It is translated as CATSRGREETQYF.